Below, 21 T cell receptor beta chains from the same sample are listed, as sequenced in a study of CD8 T cells in Susac syndrome. Random hexamers were used to reverse transcribe roughly 0.45 to 1 ug of RNA. Using its own MiXCR run on the immunoSEQ multiplex PCR reads, TCRdb lists one record per CDR3 protein. The profile covers approximately 79,000 distinct CDR3 sequences, with roughly 92% appearing a single time and around 0.45% taken by the ten largest. Sequences were obtained from CD8+ T cells from PBMCs. These receptors all come from a human donor with Susac syndrome.

The rearrangement uses TRBV20-1 and TRBJ2-5; 9 bases match TRBD2. There are 14 residues in the CDR3. Germline V CDR1 and CDR2: DFQATT, SNEGSKA (reference sequence). V dropped 3 bases and J dropped 1; count of bases not matched to a gene: 3. The CDR3 loop reads CSARLAGAQETQYF. CDR3 bases: TGCAGTGCTAGGTTAGCGGGGGCCCAAGAGACCCAGTACTTC.

This rearrangement joins TRBV30 to TRBJ1-3, with D hard to call. Germline CDR1 GTSNPN, CDR2 SVGIG (reference sequence). This CDR3 is 11 amino acids long. In nucleotides, the CDR3 is TGTGCTGGATCCTCTGGAAACACCATATATTTT. This gives the protein CAGSSGNTIYF.

This CDR3 is CASSFGSSGNTIYF. The CDR3 coding sequence is TGTGCCAGCAGTTTCGGTAGCTCTGGAAACACCATATATTTT. The genes are TRBV12-3 or TRBV12-4 and TRBJ1-3; unclear D gene. The CDR3 spans 14 residues. Trimming removed 3 bases from V and 0 bases from J, with 6 bases in between.

The V and J genes are TRBV20-1 and TRBJ2-2; 7 bases are a match to TRBD2. Germline V gives CDR1 DFQATT, CDR2 SNEGSKA (reference sequence). There are 15 residues in the CDR3. The V and J ends lost 0 bases and 4 bases, in that order; junction bases with no gene match: 5. CDR3 sequence reads: CSARDVERGTGELFF. The CDR3 DNA reads TGCAGTGCTAGAGATGTCGAGCGGGGCACCGGGGAGCTGTTTTTT.

The chain couples TRBV4-2 to TRBJ2-7; weak D call: TRBD2 (6 bases). CDR1 is LGHNA and CDR2 is YNFKEQ in the germline V gene. CDR3 length: 15 residues. V was trimmed by 1 base and J by 2 bases, leaving 12 bases between them. The CDR3 is CASSQVVGGAYEQYF. The CDR3 DNA follows: TGTGCCAGCAGCCAAGTGGTCGGGGGAGCCTACGAGCAGTACTTC.

The gene calls are TRBV28 and TRBJ2-1; D may be TRBD1 or TRBD2 (5 bases each). Germline CDR1 MDHEN, CDR2 SYDVKM. With 6 bases removed from V and 4 bases from J, the gap between germline ends came to 16 bases. This CDR3 contains 15 residues. CDR3 loop: CASSAGTEWYNEQFF. The CDR3 bases are TGTGCCAGCAGCGCCGGGACGGAGTGGTACAATGAGCAGTTCTTC.

The chain combines TRBV6-2 or TRBV6-3 with TRBJ1-1, with a tentative D call TRBD1 (6 bases). Germline CDR1 reads MNHEY; CDR2 reads SVGEGT. Trimming shortened V by 2 bases and J by 5 bases, and 15 bases separated the two germline ends. CDR3 length: 15 residues. The CDR3 bases are TGTGCCAGCAGTTACCCCGGACAGAAAGGGACTGAAGCTTTCTTT. Translation gives CASSYPGQKGTEAFF.

The rearrangement uses TRBV12-3 or TRBV12-4 and TRBJ2-1; unclear D gene. V lost 6 bases and J 6 bases, leaving 18 bases between the germline ends. The CDR3 is 15 amino acids. In DNA, the CDR3 is TGTGCCAGCAGGACCGGAAGCTTTGGTGGCAATGAGCAGTTCTTC. Translating it yields CASRTGSFGGNEQFF.

The CDR3 sequence: CASSLGPFGYEQYF. The CDR3 DNA is TGTGCCAGCAGCTTAGGGCCTTTCGGCTACGAGCAGTACTTC. The rearrangement uses TRBV11-2 and TRBJ2-7, with D unclear. Looked up from germline, CDR1 is SGHAT and CDR2 is FQNNGV. Trimming left V 1 base short and J 3 bases short, with 10 bases between. The CDR3 covers 14 residues. Combining the CDR3 with reference TRBV11-2 and TRBJ2-7 gives the whole variable domain EAGVAQSPRYKIIEKRQSVAFWCNPISGHATLYWYQQILGQGPKLLIQFQNNGVVDDSQLPKDRFSAERLKGVDSTLKIQPAKLEDSAVYLCASSLGPFGYEQYFGPGTRLTVT.

The J gene is TRBJ2-2, the V gene TRBV7-2, with D perhaps TRBD2 (5 bases). CDR3 size: 16 residues. CDR1 and CDR2 (germline): SGHTA, FQGNSA. V gave up 2 bases and J gave up 0 bases, with 10 bases separating them. The CDR3 is CASSLILAPNTGELFF. DNA for the CDR3: TGTGCCAGCAGCTTAATCCTAGCCCCGAACACCGGGGAGCTGTTTTTT.

The chain joins TRBV7-9 to TRBJ1-2, with 7 positions matching TRBD1. The V gene's germline CDR1 is SEHNR and CDR2 FQNEAQ (reference sequence). The CDR3 length is 15 residues. The V segment lost 5 bases and the J segment 6 bases; nucleotides outside the gene matches: 12. Here the CDR3 reads CASSPPGGGVHGYTF. The CDR3 nucleotides read TGTGCCAGCAGCCCCCCGGGAGGGGGCGTTCATGGCTACACCTTC.

V and J are TRBV20-1 and TRBJ1-5; 9 bases match TRBD1. The germline gives CDR1 DFQATT, CDR2 SNEGSKA (reference sequence). The CDR3 sequence is 13 residues long. The ends lost 3 bases at V and 7 bases at J; junction bases unmatched: 4. The CDR3 sequence is CSARDRGGQPQHF. The CDR3 coding sequence is TGCAGTGCTAGGGACAGGGGTGGGCAGCCCCAGCATTTT.

This clonotype occurred once. This sequence joins TRBV12-3 or TRBV12-4 and TRBJ1-1; D call uncertain. Between the trimmed V and J ends, which lost 5 bases and 6 bases, there was a span of 13 bases. The CDR3 totals 13 residues. The CDR3 DNA is TGTGCCAGCAGTCCAGAGGATTACCCTGAAGCTTTCTTT. It codes for CASSPEDYPEAFF.

The chain couples TRBV15 to TRBJ2-1, with D perhaps TRBD1 (6 bases). Germline CDR1 and CDR2: LNHNV and YYDKDF (reference sequence). Trimming pared 6 bases from V and 4 bases from J, leaving 25 bases between. The CDR3 is 18 amino acids. CDR3 region: CATRKKGERTQNYNEQFF. The CDR3 DNA follows: TGTGCCACCAGGAAGAAGGGGGAGCGGACTCAAAATTACAATGAGCAGTTCTTC.

The chain joins TRBV20-1 to TRBJ1-2; D gene ambiguous. The germline CDR1 and CDR2 sequences are DFQATT and SNEGSKA (reference sequence). The V and J ends lost 0 bases and 4 bases respectively, with 15 bases between them. This CDR3 has 15 residues. CDR3 sequence: CSARDRERRTYGYTF. The CDR3 region has the DNA TGCAGTGCTAGAGATCGGGAACGGCGTACCTATGGCTACACCTTC.

This chain links TRBV27 with TRBJ1-2, with D perhaps matching TRBD1 (6 bases). Germline V lookup: CDR1 MNHEY, CDR2 SMNVEV (reference sequence). V lost 4 bases, J lost 8 bases, and 14 bases lay in between. This CDR3 contains 13 residues. The CDR3 loop is CASSWSQGRGYTF. The CDR3 DNA sequence: TGTGCCAGCAGTTGGTCACAGGGAAGGGGCTACACCTTC.

The J gene is TRBJ1-5, the V gene TRBV20-1; possible D gene TRBD1, 5 bases. The CDR3 has 16 amino acids. The V gene's germline CDR1 is DFQATT and CDR2 SNEGSKA (reference sequence). V lost 0 bases and J lost 1, with 13 bases in between. The CDR3 region is CSARDSGRDSNQPQHF. CDR3 nucleotide sequence: TGCAGTGCTAGAGATTCCGGCAGGGACAGCAATCAGCCCCAGCATTTT.

The sample holds a few counts of this clonotype. The chain links TRBV28 to TRBJ2-7; unclear D gene. The V end lost 3 bases, the J end lost 7 bases, and 10 bases lay between the germline ends. The CDR3 loop spans 12 amino acids. From germline, CDR1 is MDHEN and CDR2 SYDVKM. DNA for the CDR3: TGTGCCAGCAGTTTCGCACTACGGGAGCAGTACTTC. Translation gives CASSFALREQYF.

The chain links TRBV6-5 to TRBJ1-2; 7 bases line up with TRBD1. The CDR3 covers 12 residues. CDR1 and CDR2 from the germline V gene are MNHEY and SVGAGI. The ends lost 4 bases at V and 4 bases at J; junction bases unmatched: 0. The CDR3 region is CASSSGGYGYTF. CDR3 in DNA: TGTGCCAGCAGTTCAGGGGGCTATGGCTACACCTTC.

V gene TRBV19 combines with J gene TRBJ1-5, with D uncertain. V lost 6 bases, J lost 3 bases, and 15 bases lay in between. The germline CDR1 and CDR2 sequences are LNHDA and SQIVND (reference sequence). The CDR3 sequence is 15 residues long. The CDR3 region has the DNA TGTGCCAGTAGGCCCCTCGAGGGATACAATCAGCCCCAGCATTTT. Its translation: CASRPLEGYNQPQHF.

The chain links TRBV4-1 to TRBJ2-3; 11 nucleotides align to TRBD1. V was clipped by 2 bases and J by 2 bases; unmatched bases: 9. The CDR3 length is 18 residues. Germline CDR1 is MGHRA and CDR2 is YSYEKL. The CDR3 here is CASSQSYGTGGDTDTQYF. In DNA, the CDR3 is TGCGCCAGCAGCCAATCTTACGGGACAGGGGGGGACACAGATACGCAGTATTTT.